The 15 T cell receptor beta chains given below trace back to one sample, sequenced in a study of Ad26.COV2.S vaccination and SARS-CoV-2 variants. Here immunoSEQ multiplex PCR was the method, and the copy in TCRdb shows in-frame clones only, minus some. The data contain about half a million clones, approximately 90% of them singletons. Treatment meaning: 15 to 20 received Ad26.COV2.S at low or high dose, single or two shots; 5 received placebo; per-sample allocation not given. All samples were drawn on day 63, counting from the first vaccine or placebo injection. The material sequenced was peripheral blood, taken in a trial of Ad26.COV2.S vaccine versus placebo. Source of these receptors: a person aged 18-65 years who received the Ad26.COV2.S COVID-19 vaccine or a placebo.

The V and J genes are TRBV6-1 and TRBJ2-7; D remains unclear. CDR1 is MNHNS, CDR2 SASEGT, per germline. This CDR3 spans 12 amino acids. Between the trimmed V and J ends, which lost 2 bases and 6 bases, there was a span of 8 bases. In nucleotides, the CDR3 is TGTGCCAGCAGTGAATATGGAGCCGAGCAGTACTTC. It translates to CASSEYGAEQYF.

The CDR3 spells CASSPGTHYSPLHF. CDR3 DNA sequence: TGTGCCAGCAGCCCTGGGACGCACTATTCACCCCTCCACTTT. This chain connects TRBV7-2 to TRBJ1-6; weak D call: TRBD1 (5 bases). V was shortened by 5 bases and J by 8 bases, with 13 bases between the two germline ends. The CDR3 has 14 residues. Germline assignment: CDR1 SGHTA and CDR2 FQGNSA.

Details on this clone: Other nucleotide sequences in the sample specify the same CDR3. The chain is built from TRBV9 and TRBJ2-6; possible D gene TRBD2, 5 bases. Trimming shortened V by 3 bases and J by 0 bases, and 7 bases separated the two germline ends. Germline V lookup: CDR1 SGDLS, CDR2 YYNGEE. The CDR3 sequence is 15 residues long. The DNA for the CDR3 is TGTGCCAGCAGCGCCCGGGGCTCTGGGGCCAACGTCCTGACTTTC. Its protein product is CASSARGSGANVLTF.

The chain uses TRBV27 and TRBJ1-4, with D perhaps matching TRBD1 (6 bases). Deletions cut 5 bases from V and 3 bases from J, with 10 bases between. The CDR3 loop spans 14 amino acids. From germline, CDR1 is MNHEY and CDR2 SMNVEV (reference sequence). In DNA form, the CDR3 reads TGTGCCAGCAGTAGGACAGCTTCTAATGAAAAACTGTTTTTT. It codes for CASSRTASNEKLFF.

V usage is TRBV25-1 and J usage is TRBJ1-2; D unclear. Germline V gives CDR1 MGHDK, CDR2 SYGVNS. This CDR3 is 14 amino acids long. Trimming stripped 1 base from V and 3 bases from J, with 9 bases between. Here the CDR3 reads CASSELIPDYGYTF. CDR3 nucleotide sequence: TGTGCCAGCAGTGAATTGATCCCCGACTATGGCTACACCTTC.

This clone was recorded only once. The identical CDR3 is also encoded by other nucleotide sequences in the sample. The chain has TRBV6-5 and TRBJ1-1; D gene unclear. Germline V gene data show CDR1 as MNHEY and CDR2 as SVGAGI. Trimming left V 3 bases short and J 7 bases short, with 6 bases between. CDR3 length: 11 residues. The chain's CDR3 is CASSYLGEAFF. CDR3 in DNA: TGTGCCAGCAGTTATTTGGGTGAAGCTTTCTTT.

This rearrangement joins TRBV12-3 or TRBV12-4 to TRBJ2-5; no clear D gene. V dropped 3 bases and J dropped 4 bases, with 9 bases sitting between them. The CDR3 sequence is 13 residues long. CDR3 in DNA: TGTGCCAGCAGTTTGAGGACCCTAGAGACCCAGTACTTC. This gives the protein CASSLRTLETQYF.

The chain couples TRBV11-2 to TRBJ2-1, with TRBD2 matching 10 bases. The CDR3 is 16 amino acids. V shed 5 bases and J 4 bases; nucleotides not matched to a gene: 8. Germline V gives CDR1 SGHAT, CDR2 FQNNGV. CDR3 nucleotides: TGTGCCAGCAGCCCAACCAGCGGGGGGGTGTACAATGAGCAGTTCTTC. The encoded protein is CASSPTSGGVYNEQFF. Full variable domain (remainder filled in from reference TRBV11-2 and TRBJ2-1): EAGVAQSPRYKIIEKRQSVAFWCNPISGHATLYWYQQILGQGPKLLIQFQNNGVVDDSQLPKDRFSAERLKGVDSTLKIQPAKLEDSAVYLCASSPTSGGVYNEQFFGPGTRLTVL.

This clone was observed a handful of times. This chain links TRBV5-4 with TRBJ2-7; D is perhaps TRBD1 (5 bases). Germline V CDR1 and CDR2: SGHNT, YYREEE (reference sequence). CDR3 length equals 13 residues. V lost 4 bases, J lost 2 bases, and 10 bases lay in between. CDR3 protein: CASSIQATYEQYF. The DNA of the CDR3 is TGTGCCAGCAGCATACAGGCCACCTACGAGCAGTACTTC.

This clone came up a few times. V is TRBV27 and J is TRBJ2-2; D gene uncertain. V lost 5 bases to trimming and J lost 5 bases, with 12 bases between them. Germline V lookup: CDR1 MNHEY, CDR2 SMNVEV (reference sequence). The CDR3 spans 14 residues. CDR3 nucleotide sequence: TGTGCCAGCAGTCCCTTGGGCGGTACCGGGGAGCTGTTTTTT. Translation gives CASSPLGGTGELFF.

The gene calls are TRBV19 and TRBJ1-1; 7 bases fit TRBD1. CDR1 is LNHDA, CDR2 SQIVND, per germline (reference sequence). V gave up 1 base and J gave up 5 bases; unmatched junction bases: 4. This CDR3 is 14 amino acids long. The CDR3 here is CASSIGQGGTEAFF. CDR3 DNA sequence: TGTGCCAGTAGTATAGGCCAGGGGGGAACTGAAGCTTTCTTT.

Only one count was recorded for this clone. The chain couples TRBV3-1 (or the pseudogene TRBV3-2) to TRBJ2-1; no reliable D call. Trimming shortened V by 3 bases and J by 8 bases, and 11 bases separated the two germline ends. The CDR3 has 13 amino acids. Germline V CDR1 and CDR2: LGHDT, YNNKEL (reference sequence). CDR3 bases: TGTGCCAGCAGCCAGCTGACGACGGATGAGCAGTTCTTC. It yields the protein CASSQLTTDEQFF.

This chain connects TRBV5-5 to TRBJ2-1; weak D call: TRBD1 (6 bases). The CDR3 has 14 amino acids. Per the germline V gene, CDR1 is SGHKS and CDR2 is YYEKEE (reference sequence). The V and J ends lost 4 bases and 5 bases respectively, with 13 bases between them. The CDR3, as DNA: TGTGCCAGCAGCCCCTGGACAGAAAACAATGAGCAGTTCTTC. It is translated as CASSPWTENNEQFF.

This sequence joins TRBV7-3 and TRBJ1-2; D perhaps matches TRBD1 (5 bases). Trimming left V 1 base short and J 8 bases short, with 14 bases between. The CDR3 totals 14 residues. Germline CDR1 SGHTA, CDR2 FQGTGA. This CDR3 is CASSLNAAGRGYTF. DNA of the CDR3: TGTGCCAGCAGCTTAAACGCTGCAGGGCGAGGCTACACCTTC.

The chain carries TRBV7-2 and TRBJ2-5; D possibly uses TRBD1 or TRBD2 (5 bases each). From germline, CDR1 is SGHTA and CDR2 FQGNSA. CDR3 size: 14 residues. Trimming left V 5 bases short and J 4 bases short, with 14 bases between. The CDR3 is CASSPEAGRETQYF. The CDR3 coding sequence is TGTGCCAGCAGCCCGGAGGCAGGGCGAGAGACCCAGTACTTC.